Listed below are T cell receptor beta chains from one sample, sequenced in a study of blood T cell repertoires in COVID-19. Using immunoSEQ multiplex PCR, the repertoire was profiled, and TCRdb retains in-frame clones only, with some absent. Among 250,000 to 400,000 clones listed, around 90% were seen once. Input material: peripheral blood. These receptors originate from a woman aged 30 to 39 with COVID-19, enrolled during active disease. CDR3s include the opening cysteine and the closing phenylalanine or tryptophan. The D gene is left open where the match is weak. Size values are once, few and many counts, or a class for expanded clones, and some rows have none.

clone size: once
D gene: NA
V gene: TRBV10-3
J gene: TRBJ1-1
CDR3 protein: CAISVEPPELAEAFF
CDR3 DNA: TGTGCCATCAGTGTAGAACCCCCCGAGTTGGCTGAAGCTTTCTTT

clone size: NA
D gene: NA
V gene: TRBV18
J gene: TRBJ2-3
CDR3 protein: CASSYSPDTQYF
CDR3 DNA: TGTGCCAGCTCATACTCCCCAGATACGCAGTATTTT

clone size: NA
D gene: NA
V gene: TRBV28
J gene: TRBJ1-5
CDR3 protein: CASSPNGRHSNQPQHF
CDR3 DNA: TGTGCCAGCAGCCCTAATGGGAGACATTCCAATCAGCCCCAGCATTTT

clone size: NA
D gene: TRBD1
V gene: TRBV10-1
J gene: TRBJ2-7
CDR3 protein: CASSDPPGQGYEQYF
CDR3 DNA: TGCGCCAGCAGTGATCCCCCGGGACAGGGCTACGAGCAGTACTTC

clone size: NA
D gene: TRBD2
V gene: TRBV14
J gene: TRBJ2-7
CDR3 protein: CASSRDPGLVIYEQYF
CDR3 DNA: TGTGCCAGCAGCCGAGACCCGGGACTAGTCATCTACGAGCAGTACTTC

clone size: NA
D gene: TRBD1
V gene: TRBV7-9
J gene: TRBJ1-4
CDR3 protein: CASSPRGRGLRVEEKLFF
CDR3 DNA: TGTGCCAGCAGCCCCCGGGGCAGGGGGTTACGGGTTGAGGAAAAACTGTTTTTT

clone size: NA
D gene: TRBD1
V gene: TRBV7-8
J gene: TRBJ1-1
CDR3 protein: CASSLGTGYTEAFF
CDR3 DNA: TGTGCCAGCAGCTTAGGGACAGGGTACACTGAAGCTTTCTTT

clone size: NA
D gene: NA
V gene: TRBV27
J gene: TRBJ1-1
CDR3 protein: CASSWAGGRNTEAFF
CDR3 DNA: TGTGCCAGCAGTTGGGCGGGGGGAAGGAACACTGAAGCTTTCTTT

clone size: NA
D gene: NA
V gene: TRBV6-1
J gene: TRBJ1-1
CDR3 protein: CASSEGGFGEAFF
CDR3 DNA: TGTGCCAGCAGTGAGGGGGGTTTTGGTGAAGCTTTCTTT

clone size: NA
D gene: TRBD1
V gene: TRBV28
J gene: TRBJ1-2
CDR3 protein: CASSLRQGIHYGYTF
CDR3 DNA: TGTGCCAGCAGTCTCCGACAGGGGATTCACTATGGCTACACCTTC

clone size: NA
D gene: NA
V gene: TRBV5-1
J gene: TRBJ1-3
CDR3 protein: CASSPWTESSGNTIYF
CDR3 DNA: TGCGCCAGCAGCCCCTGGACTGAGAGCTCTGGAAACACCATATATTTT

clone size: NA
D gene: TRBD2
V gene: TRBV19
J gene: TRBJ2-3
CDR3 protein: CASSTTSGSPDTQYF
CDR3 DNA: TGTGCCAGTAGTACGACTAGCGGGAGCCCAGATACGCAGTATTTT

clone size: NA
D gene: NA
V gene: TRBV5-1
J gene: TRBJ2-1
CDR3 protein: CASSLLASAYNEQFF
CDR3 DNA: TGCGCCAGCAGCTTGTTGGCTAGCGCTTACAATGAGCAGTTCTTC

clone size: NA
D gene: TRBD1
V gene: TRBV19
J gene: TRBJ2-7
CDR3 protein: CASSPGTGAYEQYF
CDR3 DNA: TGTGCCAGTAGTCCGGGGACAGGGGCCTACGAGCAGTACTTC

clone size: NA
D gene: NA
V gene: TRBV6-1
J gene: TRBJ2-5
CDR3 protein: CASSEGVMGTGAQYF
CDR3 DNA: TGTGCCAGCAGTGAAGGGGTCATGGGGACTGGGGCCCAGTACTTC

clone size: NA
D gene: TRBD1
V gene: TRBV7-9
J gene: TRBJ1-3
CDR3 protein: CASSLERQGANTIYF
CDR3 DNA: TGTGCCAGCAGCTTGGAACGACAGGGGGCAAACACCATATATTTT

clone size: few
D gene: NA
V gene: TRBV19
J gene: TRBJ1-2
CDR3 protein: CASSTDNIANYGYTF
CDR3 DNA: TGTGCCAGTAGTACGGACAACATCGCTAACTATGGCTACACCTTC

clone size: NA
D gene: TRBD1
V gene: TRBV3-1/TRBV3-2
J gene: TRBJ2-7
CDR3 protein: CASSPKGTTGSTREQYF
CDR3 DNA: TGTGCCAGCAGCCCGAAGGGGACGACAGGGTCCACGAGGGAGCAGTACTTC

clone size: NA
D gene: NA
V gene: TRBV3-1/TRBV3-2
J gene: TRBJ1-2
CDR3 protein: CATREENYGYTF
CDR3 DNA: TGTGCCACCCGAGAGGAGAACTATGGCTACACCTTC

clone size: once
D gene: NA
V gene: TRBV7-8
J gene: TRBJ2-3
CDR3 protein: CASSRGNTGTTDTQYF
CDR3 DNA: TGTGCCAGCAGCCGTGGAAATACGGGAACTACAGATACGCAGTATTTT

clone size: NA
D gene: NA
V gene: TRBV12-5
J gene: TRBJ1-4
CDR3 protein: CASGLDPRTATNEKLFF
CDR3 DNA: TGTGCTAGTGGTTTGGACCCAAGGACAGCAACTAATGAAAAACTGTTTTTT

clone size: NA
D gene: NA
V gene: TRBV15
J gene: TRBJ1-4
CDR3 protein: CATSRDLREKLFF
CDR3 DNA: TGTGCCACCAGCAGAGATTTGAGAGAAAAACTGTTTTTT

clone size: NA
D gene: NA
V gene: TRBV7-9
J gene: TRBJ2-2
CDR3 protein: CASSPLWELFF
CDR3 DNA: TGTGCCAGCAGTCCGTTGTGGGAGCTGTTTTTT

clone size: NA
D gene: TRBD1
V gene: TRBV3-1/TRBV3-2
J gene: TRBJ1-6
CDR3 protein: CASSPPQGVPSPLHF
CDR3 DNA: TGTGCCAGCAGCCCTCCCCAGGGGGTCCCTTCACCCCTCCACTTT

clone size: NA
D gene: TRBD1
V gene: TRBV29-1
J gene: TRBJ2-3
CDR3 protein: CSVVGTGITDTQYF
CDR3 DNA: TGCAGCGTTGTAGGGACAGGCATCACAGATACGCAGTATTTT